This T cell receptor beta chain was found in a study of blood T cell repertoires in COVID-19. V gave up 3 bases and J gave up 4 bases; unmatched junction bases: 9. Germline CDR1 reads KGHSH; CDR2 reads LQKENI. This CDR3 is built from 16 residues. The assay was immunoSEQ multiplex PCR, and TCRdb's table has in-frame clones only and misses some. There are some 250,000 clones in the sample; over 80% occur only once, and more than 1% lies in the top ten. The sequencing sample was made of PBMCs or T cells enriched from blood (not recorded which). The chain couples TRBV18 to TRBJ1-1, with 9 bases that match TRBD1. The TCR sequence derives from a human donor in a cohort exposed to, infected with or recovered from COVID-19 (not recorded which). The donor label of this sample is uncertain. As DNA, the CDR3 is TGTGCCAGCTCACCGAAGACAGGGGGAAGGGGCACTGAAGCTTTCTTT. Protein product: CASSPKTGGRGTEAFF.